Following are 24 T cell receptor beta chains from one sample sequenced in a study of response to subunit inactivated influenza vaccine (dated by TCRdb to the late 2010s). The library came from RT-PCR. These reads were obtained on an Illumina HiSeq 2500. TCRdb reprocessing: public reads trimmed at Q25 with fastp, clones called with MiXCR, in-frame beta chains kept. Each record represents a unique CDR3 protein, reported with the most common genes and DNA among its rows. In all, the sample holds roughly 570,000 distinct CDR3 sequences, and 12% to 15% of those were seen once. Around 10% of the sample comes from the top ten. Material: PBMCs from blood, obtained roughly 13 days after vaccination. The origin of the receptors is a man between 45 and 60 years old who received an inactivated influenza vaccine. Donor details come from another sample of the same person, matched by shared clones.

The chain joins TRBV11-1 to TRBJ2-1; 13 bases are a match to TRBD2. CDR3 length: 20 residues. Per germline, CDR1 SGHAT and CDR2 FQDESV (reference sequence). The junction had 13 bases not matched to a gene; V was cut back by 4 bases and J by 1 base. In DNA form, the CDR3 reads TGTGCCAGCAGCTCGCGAAGGACTAGCGGGAGAATTAAGTCCTACAATGAGCAGTTCTTC. Amino acids: CASSSRRTSGRIKSYNEQFF.

This clonotype appeared a few times. This chain links TRBV24-1 with TRBJ2-2; D is unresolved. CDR3 length: 16 residues. CDR1 and CDR2 (germline): KGHDR, SFDVKD. The ends were cut back, 3 bases at V and 3 bases at J, with 13 bases in the middle. The CDR3 coding sequence is TGTGCCACCAGTGATCCGAGAAGGTTTGACACCGGGGAGCTGTTTTTT. Amino acids: CATSDPRRFDTGELFF.

This chain joins TRBV20-1 and TRBJ2-3; TRBD2 matches 10 bases. The CDR3 contains 17 residues. Germline loops: CDR1 DFQATT, CDR2 SNEGSKA (reference sequence). Trimming at V came to 5 bases and at J to 2 bases, leaving 13 bases not matched to a gene. CDR3 protein: CSAGQGSGGPLTDTQYF. Written as DNA, the CDR3 is TGCAGTGCTGGTCAAGGTAGCGGGGGGCCCCTCACAGATACGCAGTATTTT.

The chain has TRBV9 and TRBJ2-7; TRBD2 matches 9 bases. The CDR3 sequence is 16 residues long. J gave up 2 bases and V 4 bases, and 10 bases lay outside the gene matches. Germline V gene sequence: CDR1 SGDLS, CDR2 YYNGEE. CDR3 region: CASSPGSGSVPYEQYF. CDR3 bases: TGTGCCAGCAGCCCCGGTAGCGGGAGTGTCCCCTACGAGCAGTACTTC.

V usage is TRBV12-3 or TRBV12-4 and J usage is TRBJ2-5; TRBD1 matches 9 bases. The CDR3 covers 15 residues. Trimming removed 11 bases from V and 4 bases from J; junction bases left unmatched: 14. The CDR3 spells CALRYRGLLVETQYF. CDR3 bases: TGTGCCCTTAGGTACAGGGGGCTCTTGGTAGAGACCCAGTACTTC.

A remark on this clonotype: Sequence at one end of the junction differs from germline and may be a read error. The chain uses TRBV5-5 and TRBJ2-2, with 8 bases that match TRBD2. Germline values: CDR1 SGHKS, CDR2 YYEKEE (reference sequence). This CDR3 is 14 amino acids long. CDR3 region: CASQGGGRSGELLF. In DNA, the CDR3 is TGTGCCAGCCAAGGCGGGGGGCGCAGCGGGGAGCTGTTGTTT.

This clonotype was seen at least ten times. The chain uses TRBV4-1 and TRBJ2-7; the D is unclear. Trimming cost V 0 bases and J 4 bases, with 13 bases left between them. The CDR3 has 15 residues. The germline V gene encodes CDR1 MGHRA and CDR2 YSYEKL. CDR3 DNA: TGCGCCAGCAGCCAAGAAGGGTTCCCTTCTTACGAGCAGTACTTC. It yields the protein CASSQEGFPSYEQYF.

This clonotype was observed a handful of times. The chain couples TRBV6-1 to TRBJ1-1; 7 bases agree with TRBD1. After removal of 7 bases from V and 2 bases from J, the junction contained 7 bases not matched to a gene. The CDR3 runs 14 residues. CDR1 and CDR2 (germline): MNHNS, SASEGT. CDR3 protein: CASKEGTANTEAFF. The CDR3 DNA reads as TGTGCCAGCAAGGAAGGGACAGCTAACACTGAAGCTTTCTTT.

This clonotype was seen a handful of times. The gene calls are TRBV18 and TRBJ1-4; maybe TRBD1 (5 bases). The CDR3 is 14 residues long. CDR1 and CDR2 from the germline V gene are KGHSH and LQKENI. V lost 8 bases to trimming and J lost 0 bases, with 10 bases between them. The chain's CDR3 is CASRTSATNEKLFF. The CDR3 DNA reads as TGTGCCAGCCGGACAAGTGCAACTAATGAAAAACTGTTTTTT.

The chain couples TRBV7-3 to TRBJ2-3; TRBD1 matches at 8 bases. This CDR3 spans 15 amino acids. Germline values: CDR1 SGHTA, CDR2 FQGTGA. V lost 5 bases and J lost 6; bases outside the gene matches: 10. The CDR3 reads CASSQSWTGRDTQYF. The CDR3 coding sequence is TGTGCCAGCAGCCAGTCCTGGACAGGGAGGGATACGCAGTATTTT.

V is TRBV3-1 and J is TRBJ1-4; D is perhaps TRBD1 (5 bases). V lost 4 bases and J lost 8, with 14 bases in between. CDR1 LGHDT and CDR2 YNNKEL come from the germline V gene (reference sequence). The CDR3 sequence is 14 residues long. CDR3 DNA sequence: TGTGCCAGCAGCCCCCAGGGAGGGTACGAAAAACTGTTTTTT. It is translated as CASSPQGGYEKLFF.

Only a few counts were recorded for this clonotype. This rearrangement joins TRBV28 to TRBJ1-6; the D is unclear. V was shortened by 3 bases and J by 7 bases, with 10 bases between the two germline ends. This CDR3 has 14 residues. Per germline, CDR1 MDHEN and CDR2 SYDVKM. CDR3 loop: CASSFPPGNSPLHF. For the CDR3, the DNA is TGTGCCAGCAGTTTCCCCCCGGGAAATTCACCCCTCCACTTT.

This clonotype occurred a few times. The chain couples TRBV4-3 to TRBJ2-1, with 10 bases identical to TRBD2. CDR1 and CDR2 (germline): LGHNA, YSLEER. The CDR3 runs to 17 residues. V lost 1 base, J lost 7 bases, and 10 bases stayed unmatched. The CDR3 DNA follows: TGCGCCAGCAGCCAAGGGGCCCCGCCGGGACTAGCGAATGAGCAGTTCTTC. It encodes CASSQGAPPGLANEQFF.

This clonotype was found many times. This sequence joins TRBV12-3 or TRBV12-4 and TRBJ2-1; D unclear. The CDR3 extends over 11 amino acids. Trimming shortened V by 6 bases and J by 4 bases, and 4 bases separated the two germline ends. This chain's CDR3 is CASSSYNEQFF. The CDR3 DNA follows: TGTGCCAGCAGCTCGTACAATGAGCAGTTCTTC.

The CDR3 sequence: CSAFGTSGANVLTF. The CDR3 coding sequence is TGCAGTGCTTTCGGGACTAGCGGGGCCAACGTCCTGACTTTC. The chain links TRBV20-1 to TRBJ2-6; TRBD2 agrees at 9 bases. Per germline, CDR1 DFQATT and CDR2 SNEGSKA (reference sequence). Trimming removed 5 bases from V and 4 bases from J; junction bases left unmatched: 3. CDR3 length: 14 amino acids.

The chain links TRBV4-2 to TRBJ2-5; TRBD1 agrees at 7 bases. CDR3 length equals 15 residues. Germline CDR1 is LGHNA and CDR2 is YNFKEQ. The V and J ends lost 2 bases and 0 bases, in that order; junction bases with no gene match: 3. The CDR3 region is CASSQTDRNQETQYF. CDR3 DNA: TGTGCCAGCAGCCAAACGGACAGGAACCAAGAGACCCAGTACTTC.

V and J are TRBV7-8 and TRBJ2-1; 9 nucleotides agree with TRBD2. The germline gives CDR1 SGHVS, CDR2 FQNEAQ. V gave up 1 base and J gave up 8 bases; unmatched junction bases: 6. CDR3 length: 15 amino acids. The CDR3 spells CASSLEAGGGYEQFF. The CDR3 DNA follows: TGTGCCAGCAGCTTAGAAGCGGGAGGAGGGTATGAGCAGTTCTTC.

The rearrangement links TRBV7-2 to TRBJ2-7; 12 bases match TRBD2. J lost 5 bases, V lost 6 bases, and 5 bases had no gene match. Per germline, CDR1 SGHTA and CDR2 FQGNSA. The CDR3 spans 14 residues. CDR3 in amino acids: CASRRTSGADEQYF. The CDR3 DNA is TGTGCCAGCAGACGGACTAGCGGGGCAGACGAGCAGTACTTC.

This clonotype was seen a few times. The chain joins TRBV7-2 to TRBJ2-7, with D perhaps TRBD2 (6 bases). V shed 1 base and J shed 1 base, with 11 bases lying between them. The CDR3 runs to 15 residues. Germline assignment: CDR1 SGHTA and CDR2 FQGNSA. The CDR3 coding sequence is TGTGCCAGCAGCTTAGGTACCGGGACTTCCTACGAGCAGTACTTC. As protein: CASSLGTGTSYEQYF.

The rearrangement uses TRBV12-3 or TRBV12-4 and TRBJ1-2; a possible D gene is TRBD1 (6 bases). The CDR3 spans 14 residues. The V end lost 5 bases, the J end lost 2 bases, and 12 bases lay between the germline ends. This chain's CDR3 is CASSTPGVNYGYTF. The CDR3 DNA reads TGTGCCAGCAGTACCCCAGGGGTGAACTATGGCTACACCTTC.

This clonotype was seen a handful of times. The chain combines TRBV5-1 with TRBJ2-1, with 14 bases fitting TRBD2. The length of the CDR3 is 17 residues. Looked up from germline, CDR1 is SGHRS and CDR2 is YFSETQ. V lost 5 bases to trimming and J lost 5 bases; unmatched junction nucleotides: 9. CDR3 bases: TGCGCCAGCAGGAAACGACTAGCGGGGGGGCTGGACAATGAGCAGTTCTTC. Translating it yields CASRKRLAGGLDNEQFF.

This clonotype was seen a few times. CDR3 coding DNA: TGTGCCAGCAGGGGAAGTCTAGCGGGGGTACTGGATGAGCAGTTCTTC. Translated, it gives CASRGSLAGVLDEQFF. The rearrangement uses TRBV28 and TRBJ2-1, with 10 bases matching TRBD2. CDR3 length: 16 residues. J lost 8 bases, V lost 6 bases, and 13 bases had no gene match. Per the germline V gene, CDR1 is MDHEN and CDR2 is SYDVKM.

This clonotype was counted a few times. The V call is TRBV6-2 or TRBV6-3, the J call TRBJ1-6; perhaps TRBD1 as D (6 bases). Germline values: CDR1 MNHEY, CDR2 SVGEGT. There are 17 residues in the CDR3. The ends were cut back, 0 bases at V and 4 bases at J, with 13 bases in the middle. The DNA for the CDR3 is TGTGCCAGCAGTTACTCCACGGGGGGCGCTTATAATTCACCCCTCCACTTT. It translates to CASSYSTGGAYNSPLHF.

In nucleotides, the CDR3 is TGCAGCGTTGGGGGTAGCGTATCCTACGAGCAGTACTTC. Encoded protein: CSVGGSVSYEQYF. This rearrangement joins TRBV29-1 to TRBJ2-7, with a tentative D call TRBD2 (5 bases). This CDR3 has 13 amino acids. Germline CDR1 is SQVTM and CDR2 is ANQGSEA. Between the trimmed V and J ends, which lost 4 bases and 1 base, there was a span of 11 bases.